This note documents a single TCR beta chain sequence. The target antigen is unknown. The CDR3 contains 17 residues. Looked up from germline, CDR1 is MGHRA and CDR2 is YSYEKL. Trimming removed 4 bases from V and 9 bases from J; junction bases left unmatched: 19. The data stem from a study of blood T cells in healthy people across ages. All donors came from Russia, were Caucasian and healthy, and spanned ages roughly 6 to 95. Per sample, no less than 5 micrograms of total RNA were extracted. General study points: With donor CMV status unknown, expanded clonotype changes were possibly confounded.

The second PCR ran roughly 7 to 11 cycles with a sample-barcoded 5' primer and J-beta primers. MiXCR was run by TCRdb on the 5' RACE reads, yielding one entry per CDR3 protein. The sample yields 1.5 million to 2 million distinct CDR3 sequences, about 50% seen once. Material for sequencing was blood. The TCR originated in a middle-aged woman in good health. This chain links TRBV4-1 with TRBJ2-3, with TRBD2 identical over 7 bases. The CDR3 is CASSPIETTSSRGTQYF. The CDR3 DNA reads TGCGCCAGCAGCCCTATCGAGACGACTAGCTCTAGGGGAACGCAGTATTTT.